The T cell receptor beta chain described here comes from a study of blood T cell repertoires in COVID-19 (dated by TCRdb to the early 2020s). As for the study more broadly: Collaborator samples came from the United States, Italy and Spain and covered acute and convalescent phases of COVID-19. Subjects who had been exposed to COVID-19, were actively infected with it, or had recovered from it provided the deeply sampled blood TCRbeta repertoires that made up the dataset. A freely available public database, intended as a resource for researchers studying the immune response to SARS-CoV-2, is where the repertoires were released. The prospective study material was composed of cDNA or gDNA derived from T cells, B-cell-depleted T cells, or PBMCs. A de-identified subject ID, COVID-19 status, age in years and sex were almost always included in the sample metadata. The samples were drawn from two sources: the first 160 participants of the ongoing ImmuneRACE study, and 1,254 subjects contributed by 6 global collaborators. HLA class I and class II types, where available, came from metadata supplied by the sample provider rather than from assay-based typing. General conclusions and limits of the study: Clinical and demographic metadata were provided uncurated, with the amount varying by source and participant.

Via the germline V gene (reference sequence), CDR1 is SGHNT and CDR2 YYREEE. From cysteine to phenylalanine, the CDR3 is 14 amino acids long. The entry retains the CDR3 DNA only, 42 bases that are in frame from base 1. The V end loses 10 bases and the J end loses 4 bases, and a stretch of 19 bases separates them. The immunoSEQ Assay, a bias-controlled multiplex PCR, was used to amplify TCRbeta CDR3 regions from genomic DNA. From the authors' description of their analysis: Within the assay, amplification of reference gene primers was used to estimate how many nucleated cells each sample contained. To quantify the absolute abundance of each unique TCRbeta CDR3 rearrangement, sequence reads were collapsed and filtered. For each sample, productive Simpson clonality was calculated as the square root of Simpson's diversity index across productive rearrangements. In its TCRdb copy, this immuneACCESS table keeps in-frame sequences only and misses some clones. Where compared with another copy, unresolved V genes explain less than half of these, and the others have no known cause. The D gene and trimming were derived from the DNA, and the V and J assignments and clone size from that table. Here the sample has around 210,000 clones; around 82% occur a single time. The leading ten clones occupy around 5.1% of the sample.

Points on this clone: There is no known antigen for this receptor. Qualities for individual bases were not recorded, and no much larger clone is one base off.

Each collaborating institution followed its own protocols to collect whole blood in K2EDTA tubes. For TCRbeta analysis, collaborator samples were shipped as frozen whole blood, as isolated PBMCs, or as DNA extracted from either sample type. The sample taken for sequencing was peripheral blood. The TCR was taken from a woman aged 65 to 85 with acute or convalescent COVID-19. The chain links TRBV5-4 with TRBJ2-3; 6 matching bases give a weak D call of TRBD1. CDR3 region: CAAGRGADADTQYF. The nucleotide sequence reads as follows: TGTGCCGCCGGCAGGGGCGCTGACGCAGATACGCAGTATTTT.